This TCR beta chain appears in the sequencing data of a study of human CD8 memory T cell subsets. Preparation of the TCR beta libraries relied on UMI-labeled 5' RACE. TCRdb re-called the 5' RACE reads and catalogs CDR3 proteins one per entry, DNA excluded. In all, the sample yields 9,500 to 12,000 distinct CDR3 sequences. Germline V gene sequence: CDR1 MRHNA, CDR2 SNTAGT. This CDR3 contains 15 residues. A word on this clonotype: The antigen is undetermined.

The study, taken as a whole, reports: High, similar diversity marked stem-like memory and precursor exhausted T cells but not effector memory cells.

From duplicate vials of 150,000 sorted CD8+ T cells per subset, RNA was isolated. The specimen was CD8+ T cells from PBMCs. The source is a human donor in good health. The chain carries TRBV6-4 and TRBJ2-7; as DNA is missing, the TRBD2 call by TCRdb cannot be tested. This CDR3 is CASSQAGGYPYEQYF.